Following are 27 T cell receptor beta chains from one sample sequenced in a study of cytomegalovirus exposure and HLA in healthy donors. The PCR ran on 60 Vbeta and 13 Jbeta primers. Clones were read by immunoSEQ multiplex PCR, and TCRdb kept only the in-frame ones, dropping some. This sample contains roughly 69,000 clones. The source material was PBMCs. The receptor set was obtained from a woman aged 30 to 39 in good health and CMV-seronegative.

V and J are TRBV7-9 and TRBJ1-6; 9 nucleotides agree with TRBD1. V was clipped by 5 bases and J by 7 bases; unmatched bases: 9. The CDR3 runs 16 residues. In germline, CDR1 is SEHNR, CDR2 FQNEAQ (reference sequence). The CDR3 bases are TGTGCCAGCAGCCTACCCCCCGACAGGGGGAATTCACCCCTCCACTTT. This codes for CASSLPPDRGNSPLHF. The full variable domain, with the rest looked up from reference TRBV7-9 and TRBJ1-6, is DTGVSQNPRHKITKRGQNVTFRCDPISEHNRLYWYRQTLGQGPEFLTYFQNEAQLEKSRLLSDRFSAERPKGSFSTLEIQRTEQGDSAMYLCASSLPPDRGNSPLHFGNGTRLTVT.

The chain couples TRBV30 to TRBJ1-4; D not resolved. With 7 bases removed from V and 3 bases from J, the gap between germline ends came to 9 bases. In germline, CDR1 is GTSNPN, CDR2 SVGIG (reference sequence). CDR3 size: 12 residues. The CDR3 region has the DNA TGTGCCTCGAAGTCGGCTAATGAAAAACTGTTTTTT. As protein: CASKSANEKLFF. Using reference TRBV30 and TRBJ1-4 for the parts outside the CDR3, the full variable domain is SQTIHQWPATLVQPVGSPLSLECTVEGTSNPNLYWYRQAAGRGLQLLFYSVGIGQISSEVPQNLSASRPQDRQFILSSKKLLLSDSGFYLCASKSANEKLFFGSGTQLSVL.

This chain joins TRBV7-6 and TRBJ2-7; unclear D gene. The germline V and J ends were trimmed by 0 bases and 0 bases, with 6 bases remaining between them. The CDR3 covers 14 residues. Germline assignment: CDR1 SGHVS and CDR2 FNYEAQ. DNA of the CDR3: TGTGCCAGCAGCTTAGCGCTCAGCTCCTACGAGCAGTACTTC. Translated, it gives CASSLALSSYEQYF.

V and J are TRBV5-6 and TRBJ2-7; the D gene is possibly TRBD1 (6 bases). Germline V CDR1 and CDR2: SGHDT, YYEEEE. The CDR3 spans 17 residues. V shed 4 bases and J shed 0 bases, with 20 bases lying between them. CDR3 sequence reads: CASSGQGSLSPSYEQYF. The CDR3, as DNA: TGTGCCAGCAGCGGCCAGGGGTCATTAAGCCCCTCCTACGAGCAGTACTTC.

This chain connects TRBV5-5 to TRBJ1-1; maybe TRBD1 (5 bases). From germline, CDR1 is SGHKS and CDR2 YYEKEE (reference sequence). Trimming removed 2 bases at V and 1 base at J, with 9 bases between. There are 14 residues in the CDR3. CDR3 nucleotides: TGTGCCAGCAGCTTCACAGGCTGGAACACTGAAGCTTTCTTT. Its translation is CASSFTGWNTEAFF.

The chain links TRBV7-3 to TRBJ1-6; 10 bases line up with TRBD1. The CDR3 covers 15 residues. V trimming: 5 bases; J trimming: 8 bases; junction bases outside the gene matches: 6. CDR1 is SGHTA, CDR2 FQGTGA, per germline. CDR3 residues: CASSPRGQGDSPLHF. DNA of the CDR3: TGTGCCAGCAGCCCCCGCGGACAGGGGGATTCACCCCTCCACTTT.

The chain employs TRBV5-1 and TRBJ1-1; TRBD1 agrees at 8 bases. Unmatched junction bases numbered 2, after V lost 3 bases and J lost 1 base. The CDR3 runs 14 residues. Germline CDR1 and CDR2: SGHRS and YFSETQ. The CDR3 spells CASSSGTGNTEAFF. CDR3 DNA sequence: TGCGCCAGCAGCTCCGGGACAGGGAACACTGAAGCTTTCTTT. Full variable domain (remainder filled in from reference TRBV5-1 and TRBJ1-1): KAGVTQTPRYLIKTRGQQVTLSCSPISGHRSVSWYQQTPGQGLQFLFEYFSETQRNKGNFPGRFSGRQFSNSRSEMNVSTLELGDSALYLCASSSGTGNTEAFFGQGTRLTVV.

The genes are TRBV7-9 and TRBJ2-1, with 8 nucleotides matching TRBD2. The V and J ends lost 0 bases and 5 bases, in that order; junction bases with no gene match: 6. Per the germline V gene, CDR1 is SEHNR and CDR2 is FQNEAQ (reference sequence). The CDR3 length is 16 residues. The CDR3 nucleotides read TGTGCCAGCAGCTTAGCGACTTTGGGACTAGACAATGAGCAGTTCTTC. It specifies CASSLATLGLDNEQFF.

This chain joins TRBV30 and TRBJ1-5; 7 nucleotides line up with TRBD1. V lost 3 bases to trimming and J lost 2 bases; unmatched junction nucleotides: 7. The CDR3 is made up of 15 amino acids. The V gene's germline CDR1 is GTSNPN and CDR2 SVGIG (reference sequence). CDR3 residues: CAWRYTGEGNQPQHF. CDR3 coding DNA: TGTGCCTGGAGGTACACAGGGGAAGGCAATCAGCCCCAGCATTTT.

The CDR3 protein is CASSQAGLAGVVNEQYF. CDR3 DNA sequence: TGCGCCAGCAGCCAAGCCGGACTAGCGGGAGTTGTTAACGAGCAGTACTTC. The chain employs TRBV4-1 and TRBJ2-7, with 13 bases lining up with TRBD2. This CDR3 has 17 residues. The trim removed 1 base at V and 5 bases at J, leaving 8 bases unmatched. CDR1 and CDR2 (germline): MGHRA, YSYEKL.

This chain connects TRBV6-6 to TRBJ1-2; TRBD1 matches at 7 bases. Germline V lookup: CDR1 MNHNY, CDR2 SVGAGI (reference sequence). The trim removed 7 bases at V and 1 base at J, leaving 9 bases unmatched. This CDR3 region has 15 residues. The CDR3 nucleotides read TGTGCCAGCAAACGTTTTCAGGGGGGTAACTATGGCTACACCTTC. Protein: CASKRFQGGNYGYTF.

V gene TRBV27 combines with J gene TRBJ2-5, with D tentatively TRBD1 (6 bases). The CDR3 contains 15 residues. The V end lost 6 bases, the J end lost 5 bases, and 19 bases lay between the germline ends. Germline CDR1 reads MNHEY; CDR2 reads SMNVEV (reference sequence). CDR3 region: CASRTGQGFQETQYF. The CDR3 DNA sequence: TGTGCCAGCAGGACGGGGCAGGGGTTCCAGGAGACCCAGTACTTC.

The chain has TRBV5-6 and TRBJ2-7; 7 bases agree with TRBD1. The CDR3 extends over 15 amino acids. Germline CDR1 and CDR2: SGHDT and YYEEEE. V lost 3 bases and J lost 3; bases outside the gene matches: 9. The CDR3 reads CASSWWGQPIYEQYF. The CDR3 coding sequence is TGTGCCAGCAGCTGGTGGGGACAGCCTATCTACGAGCAGTACTTC.

The chain links TRBV20-1 to TRBJ1-2; D is possibly TRBD1 (5 bases). Looked up from germline, CDR1 is DFQATT and CDR2 is SNEGSKA (reference sequence). The CDR3 consists of 11 residues. CDR3 sequence: CSLGGVYGYTF. The CDR3 DNA reads TGCTCCCTCGGAGGGGTCTATGGCTACACCTTC.

The chain links TRBV6-4 to TRBJ2-7; the D is unclear. Germline loops: CDR1 MRHNA, CDR2 SNTAGT. The CDR3 is 13 residues long. The V end lost 2 bases, the J end lost 4 bases, and 9 bases lay between the germline ends. The CDR3 nucleotides read TGTGCCAGCAGTGACACCCCAGGTTACGAGCAGTACTTC. Translated, it gives CASSDTPGYEQYF.

The chain joins TRBV29-1 to TRBJ1-1, with a weak D call TRBD1 (5 bases). Germline V gives CDR1 SQVTM, CDR2 ANQGSEA. CDR3 length: 15 amino acids. V shed 1 base and J shed 2 bases, with 14 bases lying between them. The CDR3 sequence is CSVEGSGRGNTEAFF. The CDR3 nucleotides read TGCAGCGTTGAAGGGTCGGGGAGGGGAAACACTGAAGCTTTCTTT.

Notes on this clone: At one of its ends the junction is not consistent with the germline gene, which may arise from a read error. This chain joins TRBV30 and TRBJ2-5; 9 bases agree with TRBD1. Germline V gene lookup returns CDR1 GTSNPN and CDR2 SVGIG (reference sequence). This CDR3 has 15 amino acids. In DNA, the CDR3 is TGTGCCGGGAGTACCTACAGGGGGCCCGGGGAGACCCAGTACTTC. As protein: CAGSTYRGPGETQYF.

This sequence joins TRBV4-3 and TRBJ2-3, with D possibly being TRBD2 (7 bases). The CDR3 is 14 amino acids. The germline CDR1 and CDR2 sequences are LGHNA and YSLEER. Between the trimmed V and J ends, which lost 4 bases and 5 bases, there was a span of 13 bases. CDR3 sequence (DNA): TGCGCCAGCAGCCGCGGACTAGGGGGAGATACGCAGTATTTT. Protein sequence: CASSRGLGGDTQYF.

The gene calls are TRBV4-2 and TRBJ2-7; 10 positions match TRBD2. The germline CDR1 and CDR2 sequences are LGHNA and YNFKEQ. The CDR3 is made up of 17 amino acids. The V and J ends lost 0 bases and 0 bases, in that order; junction bases with no gene match: 5. In DNA form, the CDR3 reads TGTGCCAGCAGCCAAGATCAGGCTAGCGGGAGCTCCTACGAGCAGTACTTC. This translates into CASSQDQASGSSYEQYF.

This chain joins TRBV7-3 and TRBJ1-6; 9 positions agree with TRBD1. The germline V gene encodes CDR1 SGHTA and CDR2 FQGTGA. This CDR3 region has 15 residues. Unmatched junction bases numbered 3, after V lost 2 bases and J lost 7 bases. For the CDR3, the DNA is TGTGCCAGCAGCTTAGACAGGGGGGAAAATTCACCCCTCCACTTT. This encodes CASSLDRGENSPLHF.

The chain uses TRBV4-3 and TRBJ1-1; 7 bases are shared with TRBD1. Trimming at V came to 3 bases and at J to 4 bases, leaving 8 bases not matched to a gene. From germline, CDR1 is LGHNA and CDR2 YSLEER. The CDR3 spans 15 residues. The CDR3 sequence is CASSQGDQGGTEAFF. In DNA, the CDR3 is TGCGCCAGCAGCCAGGGAGACCAGGGGGGCACTGAAGCTTTCTTT.

The V call is TRBV2, the J call TRBJ2-5; TRBD1 is a possible D gene (5 bases). Trimming shortened V by 10 bases and J by 4 bases, and 13 bases separated the two germline ends. CDR3 length equals 12 residues. Germline CDR1 and CDR2: SNHLY and FYNNEI. The CDR3 here is CATLGVRETQYF. The DNA of the CDR3 is TGTGCCACCCTAGGGGTTCGAGAGACCCAGTACTTC.

The V and J genes are TRBV29-1 and TRBJ2-7; perhaps TRBD2 as D (6 bases). CDR1 is SQVTM and CDR2 is ANQGSEA in the germline V gene. The CDR3 contains 12 residues. V dropped 4 bases and J dropped 2 bases, with 9 bases sitting between them. The CDR3 DNA reads TGCAGCGTTGGGCGGGGCGCCTACGAGCAGTACTTC. Translated: CSVGRGAYEQYF.

V is TRBV5-5 and J is TRBJ1-5; maybe TRBD1 (5 bases). This CDR3 spans 17 amino acids. Trimming stripped 4 bases from V and 0 bases from J, with 17 bases between. The germline V gene encodes CDR1 SGHKS and CDR2 YYEKEE (reference sequence). CDR3 residues: CASSLWDSHFSNQPQHF. CDR3 in DNA: TGTGCCAGCAGCCTCTGGGACTCCCACTTTAGCAATCAGCCCCAGCATTTT.

The gene calls are TRBV6-5 and TRBJ2-5, with 10 nucleotides matching TRBD1. The end of the DNA fits TRBJ2-7 better, so the J call may be wrong. In germline, CDR1 is MNHEY, CDR2 SVGAGI. This CDR3 contains 15 residues. The CDR3 nucleotides read TGTGCCAGCAGTTATTCGGGACAGGGGATCTACGAGCAGTACTTC. Protein product: CASSYSGQGIYEQYF.

This chain joins TRBV5-1 and TRBJ2-7, with 8 bases fitting TRBD2. CDR1 SGHRS and CDR2 YFSETQ come from the germline V gene. V shed 7 bases and J 2 bases; nucleotides not matched to a gene: 8. The length of the CDR3 is 14 residues. This chain's CDR3 is CASSPGGGTYEQYF. The CDR3 DNA is TGCGCCAGCTCCCCGGGGGGGGGTACCTACGAGCAGTACTTC.

The CDR3 DNA reads as TGTGCCAGCAGCCAGCAGACCAGCGGCGCAGATACGCAGTATTTT. This gives the protein CASSQQTSGADTQYF. The chain has TRBV7-2 and TRBJ2-3; weak D call: TRBD2 (5 bases). Germline V lookup: CDR1 SGHTA, CDR2 FQGNSA. V was clipped by 5 bases and J by 4 bases, with 16 bases between them. This CDR3 region has 15 residues.